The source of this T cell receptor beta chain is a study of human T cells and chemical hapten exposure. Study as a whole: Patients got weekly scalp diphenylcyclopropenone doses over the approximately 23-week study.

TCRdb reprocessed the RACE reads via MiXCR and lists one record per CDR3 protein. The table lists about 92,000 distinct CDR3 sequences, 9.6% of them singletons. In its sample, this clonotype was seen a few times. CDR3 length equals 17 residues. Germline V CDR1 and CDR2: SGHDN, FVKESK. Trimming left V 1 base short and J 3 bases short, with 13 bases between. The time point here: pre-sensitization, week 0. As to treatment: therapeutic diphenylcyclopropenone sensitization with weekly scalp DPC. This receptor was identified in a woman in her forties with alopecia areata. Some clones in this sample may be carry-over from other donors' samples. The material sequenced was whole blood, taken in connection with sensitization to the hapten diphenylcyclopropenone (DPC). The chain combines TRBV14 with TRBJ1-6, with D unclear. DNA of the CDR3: TGTGCCAGCAGCCAAGGGATTCGAGGGTACTATAATTCACCCCTCCACTTT. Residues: CASSQGIRGYYNSPLHF.